This TCR beta chain was obtained from a study of shared clonotypes between healthy human individuals. Per the germline V gene, CDR1 is SNHLY and CDR2 is FYNNEI. Between the trimmed V and J ends, which lost 8 bases and 4 bases, there was a span of 19 bases. This CDR3 has 15 amino acids. Produced via immunoSEQ multiplex PCR; TCRdb's table is partial and in-frame only. This repertoire shows about 1 million clones, around 78% found once; its top ten account for approximately 0.5%. The rearrangement uses TRBV2 and TRBJ2-3; a possible D gene is TRBD2 (5 bases). The TCR sequence derives from a man younger than 35 in good health. Some clones in this sample may be carry-over from other donors' samples. The sequenced sample consisted of memory CD4+ T cells from PBMCs. The subset here: CD45RA-negative fraction. The CDR3, as DNA: TGTGCCAGCGCTCGATCCCCTAGCTGGGCAGATACGCAGTATTTT. It specifies CASARSPSWADTQYF.